The sequence of this TCR beta chain was determined in a study of T cell changes during pregnancy in multiple sclerosis. The CDR3 is 17 amino acids. Germline assignment: CDR1 MNHEY and CDR2 SMNVEV (reference sequence). The junction had 14 bases not matched to a gene; V was cut back by 5 bases and J by 8 bases. Assay: immunoSEQ multiplex PCR; the TCRdb copy retains only in-frame clones and omits some. This table has about 100,000 clones, over 85% appearing once. The chain joins TRBV27 to TRBJ1-6, with 8 bases aligning to TRBD1. The receptor's source is a female donor with multiple sclerosis, enrolled in a pregnancy study. Sequenced material: peripheral blood, taken in the second trimester of pregnancy. CDR3 in amino acids: CASSLTPRQGTDSPLHF. The CDR3 bases are TGTGCCAGCAGTCTCACCCCCAGACAGGGGACGGATTCACCCCTCCACTTT.